The source of this T cell receptor beta chain is a study of PD-L1 blockade in urothelial cancer (dated by TCRdb to the late 2010s). General notes on the study: All patients started therapy in about 2014 and received atezolizumab 1,200 mg intravenously every 3 weeks. Durable clinical benefit was defined as progression-free survival longer than 6 months, and TCR features were also tested against progression-free and overall survival. Patients had an ECOG performance status of 0 or 1 and had received between 0 and 3 prior chemotherapy regimens. Blood samples were analyzed 3 weeks after the start of treatment (second dose) and 6 weeks after the start of treatment. Whole exome sequencing and RNA sequencing of pretreatment tumors were performed alongside TCR sequencing in the same patients. Pretreatment blood TCR-seq was available for under 35 patients, at least one posttreatment blood collection was obtained for some 24 patients, and tumor TCR-seq was available for some 24 patients. Pretreatment tumor samples and matched peripheral blood, collected serially before and after atezolizumab treatment, underwent TCR sequencing. Twenty-five of 29 patients were males with bladder-origin urothelial cancer, and about 60% of the roughly 29 reported a prior smoking history. About 10 patients achieved durable clinical benefit and some 20 did not. An exploratory multi-omic analysis was conducted of the somatic, immune and clinical correlates of response to PD-L1 blockade with atezolizumab in urothelial cancer. Blood samples gave a median of about 140,000 T cells and 82,636 unique TCRs, with a median clonality of 0.080. The investigation overall reported the following: At 3 weeks after the start of treatment, tumor-associated TCR clones in peripheral blood had expanded more in patients with durable benefit (n ≈ 20, p = 0.022). A pretreatment peripheral blood TCR clonality below the median was linked to improved progression-free and overall survival. Because the sample size was small (n ≈ 31) and many exploratory analyses were performed, the results are intended to be hypothesis-generating.

Including the terminal cysteine and phenylalanine, the CDR3 comprises 13 residues. The DNA shown is the 39-base CDR3, in frame from base 1. A distance of 11 bases separates the germline ends of V and J, which lose 8 bases and 0 bases respectively. The germline V gene encodes CDR1 ENHRY and CDR2 SYGVKD. Synthetic TCR analog templates were spiked into each PCR to estimate absolute template abundance from read counts. The immunoSEQ assay was used to amplify TCRbeta CDR3 regions from genomic DNA with bias-controlled V and J gene primers. Rearranged TCRbeta segments were sequenced at approximately 20X coverage. The study's processing was this. Clustering was used to correct sequencing errors, and CDR3s were annotated against IMGT so that V, D and J genes could be assigned. Only productive TCRbeta rearrangements were used in downstream analyses, excluding out-of-frame or stop-codon sequences. To compute clonality, Shannon entropy was normalized by the log of the number of unique productive sequences and then subtracted from one. Fisher's exact test with Benjamini-Hochberg correction, at a threshold of adjusted p below 0.01, was used to find clones that differed between time points or between blood and tumor. What TCRdb holds here is the immuneACCESS table cut down to in-frame rearrangements. Part of the clones is not present; checked against another copy, under half of the missing clones reflect an unresolved V gene, and the others are unexplained. The V and J calls and clone size come from that table; D and trimming were worked out from the DNA. In all, the sample holds 41,000 or so clones, and 82% of those were seen once. The ten biggest clones cover 15% to 20% of the sample.

Points on this clone: Its specific antigen is unknown. Per-base quality was not reported, and no clone a single base away is much larger than it.

The cohort included 29 patients with locally advanced or metastatic urothelial carcinoma who were treated at Memorial Sloan Kettering on a trial protocol. Peripheral blood mononuclear cells were collected pretreatment and during treatment, with between 1 and 8 total time points obtained per patient. The Qiagen DNeasy Blood extraction kit was used to purify genomic DNA from total PBMCs and tumor samples. PBMCs were collected pretreatment and during treatment, and were isolated and stored as previously described. The sequence derives from a man aged 55 to 69 with urothelial cancer. The chain uses TRBV10-3 and TRBJ2-7; TRBD1 might be the D gene, on 6 matching bases. Sequencing used PBMCs, obtained around atezolizumab (anti-PD-L1) treatment. The nucleotide sequence is TGTGCCATCCGGCAGGACAGCTCCTACGAGCAGTACTTC. Protein translation: CAIRQDSSYEQYF.